What follows are 9 T cell receptor beta chains derived from one specimen sequenced in a study of blood T cells in healthy people across ages. Alongside a J-beta primer mix, a sample-barcoded 5' primer served in a second PCR lasting 7 to 11 cycles. TCRdb used MiXCR to reprocess the 5' RACE reads, holding one entry per CDR3 protein. This table has around 970,000 distinct CDR3 sequences, around 54% appearing once. The sequenced material came from blood. The receptors stem from a woman aged 60-75 years in good health.

The chain carries TRBV7-2 and TRBJ2-2; D not certain. This CDR3 contains 14 residues. V was shortened by 1 base and J by 8 bases, with 11 bases between the two germline ends. The germline V gene has CDR1 SGHTA and CDR2 FQGNSA. The CDR3 here is CASSLVAGAGELFF. CDR3 DNA sequence: TGTGCCAGCAGCTTAGTCGCCGGTGCGGGGGAGCTGTTTTTT. Complete variable domain (other parts from reference TRBV7-2 and TRBJ2-2): GAGVSQSPSNKVTEKGKDVELRCDPISGHTALYWYRQSLGQGLEFLIYFQGNSAPDKSGLPSDRFSAERTGGSVSTLTIQRTQQEDSAVYLCASSLVAGAGELFFGEGSRLTVL.

A few counts support this clonotype. This chain uses TRBV15 with TRBJ2-7; unclear D gene. The V end was cut by 1 base, the J end by 1 base, with 5 bases between. The V gene's germline CDR1 is LNHNV and CDR2 YYDKDF (reference sequence). CDR3 size: 13 residues. CDR3 loop: CATSRASSYEQYF. As DNA, the CDR3 is TGTGCCACCAGCAGAGCCAGTTCCTACGAGCAGTACTTC.

In this sample, this clonotype turned up a few times. Here the CDR3 reads CASSSSGHYEQYF. CDR3 sequence (DNA): TGTGCCAGCAGCTCTAGCGGCCACTACGAGCAGTACTTC. V gene TRBV27 combines with J gene TRBJ2-5; TRBD2 matches 7 bases. The J call is in doubt because the DNA end fits TRBJ2-7 better. This CDR3 is built from 13 residues. The germline CDR1 and CDR2 sequences are MNHEY and SMNVEV (reference sequence).

Worth noting for this clonotype: Relative to the germline gene, one junction end is altered; a read error may explain this. V usage is TRBV6-5 and J usage is TRBJ2-5, with 7 bases matching TRBD2. CDR3 size: 13 residues. CDR1 is MNHEY, CDR2 SVGAGI, per germline. CDR3 DNA sequence: TGTGCCAGCAGTGACTCGAAAGCGCGGGAGCAGTACTTC. Its protein product is CASSDSKAREQYF.

The J gene is TRBJ2-7, the V gene TRBV6-1; 12 nucleotides match TRBD1. This CDR3 has 16 amino acids. Germline CDR1 MNHNS, CDR2 SASEGT. Germline trimming cut 10 bases from V and 1 base from J; bases unmatched to any gene: 11. In DNA form, the CDR3 reads TGTGCCACCGGGGACAGGGGGCTCCCGACATCCTACGAGCAGTACTTC. Its translation is CATGDRGLPTSYEQYF.

This clonotype was observed a handful of times. The rearrangement joins TRBV12-3 or TRBV12-4 to TRBJ1-2, with 8 bases lining up with TRBD1. V lost 5 bases and J lost 5; bases outside the gene matches: 10. This CDR3 has 15 amino acids. The DNA of the CDR3 is TGTGCCAGCAGTCCCCTACGGACAGGGCGATATGGCTACACCTTC. This codes for CASSPLRTGRYGYTF.

This clonotype was seen more than once but under ten times. This chain uses TRBV7-2 with TRBJ2-3, with 7 bases matching TRBD2. After removal of 4 bases from V and 8 bases from J, the junction contained 6 bases not matched to a gene. From germline, CDR1 is SGHTA and CDR2 FQGNSA. The CDR3 runs to 13 residues. The CDR3, as DNA: TGTGCCAGCAGCTCCGGGACTATGGGTACGCAGTATTTT. Translation gives CASSSGTMGTQYF.

This rearrangement joins TRBV30 to TRBJ1-6; the D gene is possibly TRBD1 (5 bases). Germline-derived CDR1 and CDR2 are GTSNPN and SVGIG (reference sequence). V lost 4 bases and J lost 7, with 17 bases in between. The CDR3 is made up of 15 amino acids. CDR3 region: CAWTQAGQLNSPLHF. CDR3 sequence (DNA): TGTGCCTGGACCCAAGCGGGGCAGCTGAATTCACCCCTCCACTTT. Full variable domain (rest looked up from reference TRBV30 and TRBJ1-6): SQTIHQWPATLVQPVGSPLSLECTVEGTSNPNLYWYRQAAGRGLQLLFYSVGIGQISSEVPQNLSASRPQDRQFILSSKKLLLSDSGFYLCAWTQAGQLNSPLHFGNGTRLTVT.

V and J are TRBV27 and TRBJ2-7, with a weak D call TRBD2 (8 bases). Germline V gives CDR1 MNHEY, CDR2 SMNVEV (reference sequence). With 6 bases removed from V and 7 bases from J, the gap between germline ends came to 19 bases. The CDR3 has 14 residues. The CDR3 region has the DNA TGTGCCAGCAGCACTAGCGGCCAGGGGGGAGAGCAGTACTTC. Translating gives CASSTSGQGGEQYF.